A selection of T cell receptor beta chains follows, all from one sample in a study of shared T cell receptors in the human thymus. Some clones are missing from TCRdb's copy, which holds only in-frame ones; the method was immunoSEQ multiplex PCR. Counted here are about 380,000 clones, approximately 95% occurring once; the ten biggest clones make up roughly 0.02%. The sequenced sample consisted of thymocytes. The receptor set was obtained from a human donor. The CDR3 runs from the conserved cysteine through the conserved F or W. The D gene is left open where the match is weak. Clone size appears in some rows only: once, few, many, or a class for an expanded clone.

TRBJ2-3 - TRBV2 TRBD2 TGTGCCAGCAGGGGACTAGCGGGAGATTGGGATACGCAGTATTTT CASRGLAGDWDTQYF
TRBJ1-5 once TRBV4-1 - TGCGCCAGCAGCCAAGGGATCCGGGGACAAGGGGGACAGCCCCAGCATTTT CASSQGIRGQGGQPQHF
TRBJ2-3 - TRBV27 - TGTGCCAGCAGTCCTCGTCAGGGGCCGGTGACAGATACGCAGTATTTT CASSPRQGPVTDTQYF
TRBJ2-7 few TRBV27 TRBD1 TGTGCCAGCAGTTCCCCGGACAGGGAACGCGAGCAGTACTTC CASSSPDREREQYF
TRBJ1-5 - TRBV27 - TGTGCCAGCAGTTTGGGGACCCTCCGGGGTCAGCCCCAGCATTTT CASSLGTLRGQPQHF
TRBJ1-2 - TRBV29-1 TRBD1 TGCAGCGTTGAAGTGGACAGGGAAGGTTACCGAGACTATGGCTACACCTTC CSVEVDREGYRDYGYTF
TRBJ2-1 - TRBV15 - TGTGCCACCAGCAGAGGGGGTTCTGTATGGCTCCTTCACTACAATGAGCAGTTCTTC CATSRGGSVWLLHYNEQFF
TRBJ2-3 - TRBV9 TRBD2 TGTGCCAGCAGCGTAGCTAAGGCTAGCGGGAGGGCCGGGGGAGATACGCAGTATTTT CASSVAKASGRAGGDTQYF
TRBJ2-4 - TRBV28 - TGTGCCAGCAGTTCTTTGACAGGGAGGGGAAACATTCAGTACTTC CASSSLTGRGNIQYF
TRBJ2-1 - TRBV6-1 TRBD2 TGTGCCGGATACACTAGCGGGAGGTCCAATGAGCAGTTCTTC CAGYTSGRSNEQFF
TRBJ1-5 - TRBV27 - TGTGCCAGCAGTTTCTGGAGGGATAGCAATCAGCCCCAGCATTTT CASSFWRDSNQPQHF
TRBJ2-3 - TRBV18 - TGTGCCAGCTCACCACCAATTGGGGTCGGGGCGAGCGGCACCACAGATACGCAGTATTTT CASSPPIGVGASGTTDTQYF
TRBJ2-5 - TRBV6-1 - TGTGCCAGCAGGGGGCCTGGCCAAGAGACCCAGTACTTC CASRGPGQETQYF
TRBJ2-1 - TRBV18 TRBD2 TGTGCCAGCTCACCAGGGACTAGCGGGAGGTTCTACAATGAGCAGTTCTTC CASSPGTSGRFYNEQFF
TRBJ2-1 - TRBV5-1 - TGCGCCAGCAGCTTGAGGACTTCCCACTCCTACAATGAGCAGTTCTTC CASSLRTSHSYNEQFF
TRBJ1-2 - TRBV6-5 TRBD1 TGTGCCAGCAGTTACGGGACAGAATATAACTATGGCTACACCTTC CASSYGTEYNYGYTF
TRBJ1-1 once TRBV28 - TGTGCCAGCAGATTATTCCCCTCTAGAGGGGACACTGAAGCTTTCTTT CASRLFPSRGDTEAFF
TRBJ2-2 - TRBV12-1 - TGTGCCAGCCATAGAATCACCGGGGAGCTGTTTTTT CASHRITGELFF
TRBJ2-2 - TRBV5-5 - TGTGCCAGCAGCTTGGGAGCATCTACAGGGAAGGAGACCGGGGAGCTGTTTTTT CASSLGASTGKETGELFF
TRBJ2-2 - TRBV6-4 TRBD2 TGTGCCAGCAGTGACTCGGGGTCGGCTAGCGGGGGGAACACCGGGGAGCTGTTTTTT CASSDSGSASGGNTGELFF
TRBJ2-2 - TRBV19 - TGTGCCAGTGGCTATACATCCCTACACATTGATCCCACCGGGGAGCTGTTTTTT CASGYTSLHIDPTGELFF
TRBJ2-2 once TRBV29-1 - TGCAGCGTTGAGGTCCCTAGTCTTACCGGGGAGCTGTTTTTT CSVEVPSLTGELFF
TRBJ2-6 - TRBV28 - TGTGCCAGCAGTCCCGACGCACACTCATCCTCTGGGGCCAACGTCCTGACTTTC CASSPDAHSSSGANVLTF
TRBJ2-7 - TRBV5-4 TRBD2 TGTGCCAGCAGCTCCCGACTAGCGGGGTCCTACGAGCAGTACTTC CASSSRLAGSYEQYF
TRBJ2-1 - TRBV6-6 - TGTGCCAGCAGTTCCTTTGGGGTAGCGCCCAATGAGCAGTTCTTC CASSSFGVAPNEQFF
TRBJ2-3 once TRBV9 TRBD1 TGTGCCAGCAGTGATCCGGGACAGGGGGTTGCAGATACGCAGTATTTT CASSDPGQGVADTQYF
TRBJ2-3 - TRBV10-1 - TGCGCCAGCAGTGAGTCGGGCCCGGAGGATACGCAGTATTTT CASSESGPEDTQYF
TRBJ1-5 - TRBV28 - TGTGCCAGCAGTTTAGGAGGGACCCGCACAAATAGCAATCAGCCCCAGCATTTT CASSLGGTRTNSNQPQHF
TRBJ2-4 - TRBV19 TRBD2 TGTGCCAGCATACTAGCGGGAGAGAAAAACATTCAGTACTTC CASILAGEKNIQYF
TRBJ1-5 - TRBV20-1 - TGCAGTGCATCGGGGGATCAGCCCCAGCATTTT CSASGDQPQHF
TRBJ2-7 - TRBV11-1 - TGTGCCAGCAGCTTAATTCAAAACGAGCAGTACTTC CASSLIQNEQYF
TRBJ1-5 - TRBV28 - TGTGCCAGCAGCCGCATTTGTAGGCGTCAGCCCCAGCATTTT CASSRICRRQPQHF
TRBJ2-7 - TRBV11-2 TRBD1 TGTGCCAGCAGCTTGAAGGGGGCGTCCCCAGTCTCCTACGAGCAGTACTTC CASSLKGASPVSYEQYF
TRBJ2-3 - TRBV27 - TGTGCCAGCAGTGTACCGGGACCCACAGATACGCAGTATTTT CASSVPGPTDTQYF
TRBJ1-5 - TRBV5-1 TRBD1 TGCGCCAGCAGCCCGGACCCCGGGACAGCTAGCAATCAGCCCCAGCATTTT CASSPDPGTASNQPQHF
TRBJ2-2 - TRBV10-1 - TGCGCCAGCAGTGCGGACGGGAACACCGGGGAGCTGTTTTTT CASSADGNTGELFF
TRBJ2-1 once TRBV30 TRBD2 TGTGCCTGTCCGGGACTAGCCGACAATGAGCAGTTCTTC CACPGLADNEQFF
TRBJ2-1 - TRBV6-6 - TGTGCCAGCAGTTACGGGCAGCAGCAGTTCTTC CASSYGQQQFF
TRBJ1-4 - TRBV15 - TGTGCCACCAGCAGACAGGGGCTGGGTGAAAAACTGTTTTTT CATSRQGLGEKLFF
TRBJ2-3 - TRBV28 - TGTGCCAGCAGTTCCAGACAGAGGGGGGGCACAGATACGCAGTATTTT CASSSRQRGGTDTQYF
TRBJ2-3 - TRBV5-5 TRBD1 TGTGCCAGCAGCTTGGTCAGGGGGATAGCGTACCGGAGCACAGATACGCAGTATTTT CASSLVRGIAYRSTDTQYF
TRBJ2-6 - TRBV10-1 - TGCGCCAGCAGTGAGTCAAGGGGGGCCTTTGGCTCTGGGGCCAACGTCCTGACTTTC CASSESRGAFGSGANVLTF
TRBJ2-3 - TRBV18 - TGTGCCAGCTCACCAACAGGACCGGCGATGGGAGATACGCAGTATTTT CASSPTGPAMGDTQYF
TRBJ2-3 - TRBV27 - TGTGCCAGCAGTCGTTGGCGGGACACCGTCACAGATACGCAGTATTTT CASSRWRDTVTDTQYF
TRBJ2-2 - TRBV28 - TGTGCCAGCAAGGTTCCTCGGGATGGGGGCACCGGGGAGCTGTTTTTT CASKVPRDGGTGELFF
TRBJ2-7 - TRBV28 TRBD1 TGTGCCAGCACCACGCCAGGGACAGGGGCATCCTACGAGCAGTACTTC CASTTPGTGASYEQYF
TRBJ2-6 - TRBV19 - TGTGCCAGTAGTATAGATGGAGTCACCCCCTCTGGGGCCAACGTCCTGACTTTC CASSIDGVTPSGANVLTF
TRBJ1-1 - TRBV10-1 - TGCGCCAGCAGTGAGTCTCAGGGAGGAGGAACTGAAGCTTTCTTT CASSESQGGGTEAFF